This TCR beta chain was recovered during a study of cytomegalovirus exposure and HLA in healthy donors. The wider study: An earlier analysis found 117 million unique TCR beta sequences from about 179 million T cells.

The PCR employed 60 Vbeta primers together with 13 Jbeta primers. Clones were sequenced by immunoSEQ multiplex PCR, and TCRdb holds only the in-frame ones, with some missing. Here the sample spans 100,000 or so clones, over 75% being singletons. In regard to this clone: Its antigen remains unknown.

Whole-study findings and limits: Some TCR beta chains (roughly 150 of them) were listed as cytomegalovirus-associated. About 87% or about 30% of the time was how often most TCR beta V segments were productive, according to an earlier analysis. Within a later analysis, the majority of CMV-associated TCR beta chains appeared HLA-restricted.

Germline CDR1 and CDR2: SEHNR and FQNEAQ (reference sequence). The germline V and J ends were trimmed by 0 bases and 2 bases, with 4 bases remaining between them. This CDR3 comprises 13 residues. Sequenced material: PBMCs. The sequence was obtained from a man aged 25 to 45 in good health and CMV-seropositive. The chain recombines TRBV7-9 with TRBJ1-2, with unresolved D. CDR3 DNA: TGTGCCAGCAGCTTAGCAGCCAACTATGGCTACACCTTC. Amino acid sequence: CASSLAANYGYTF.